These T cell receptor beta chains were read from a single sample in a study of PD-L1 blockade in urothelial cancer. Generated by immunoSEQ multiplex PCR, the TCRdb table keeps only in-frame clones and is missing some. This sample carries approximately 47,000 clones, roughly 80% of them seen once, and the ten largest clones take approximately 8.8%. Here the sequenced sample was PBMCs, taken around atezolizumab (anti-PD-L1) treatment. Source of these receptors: a man aged 70-80 years with urothelial cancer. CDR3s include the opening cysteine and the closing phenylalanine or tryptophan.

j_gene: TRBJ2-7
len: 14
v_gene: TRBV2
CDR3aa: CASSADRNSYEQYF

j_gene: TRBJ1-5
len: 19
v_gene: TRBV10-2
CDR3aa: CASSGPDKTGERRNQPQHF

j_gene: TRBJ1-2
len: 14
v_gene: TRBV2
CDR3aa: CASSENRGSYGYTF

j_gene: TRBJ2-7
len: 16
v_gene: TRBV27
CDR3aa: CASSLRTAMGNYEQYF

j_gene: TRBJ2-2
len: 17
v_gene: TRBV5-4
CDR3aa: CASSPGGQGPNTGELFF

j_gene: TRBJ1-2
len: 13
v_gene: TRBV6-5
CDR3aa: CASSYTGSNGYTF

j_gene: TRBJ2-3
len: 14
v_gene: TRBV15
CDR3aa: CATSRGLSTDTQYF

j_gene: TRBJ2-1
len: 14
v_gene: TRBV19
CDR3aa: CASSWRGSRNEQFF

j_gene: TRBJ2-3
len: 13
v_gene: TRBV10-3
CDR3aa: CAISPAATDMQYF

j_gene: TRBJ2-3
len: 15
v_gene: TRBV6-6
CDR3aa: CASRDRDRGTDTQYF